The source of this T cell receptor (beta chain) is a study of monozygotic twins with inflammatory bowel disease. Study results and limitations: Findings did not support one strong IBD-associated signal or clonotype. IBD patients showed reduced TCRbeta diversity (inverse Simpson) versus healthy co-twins.

Concerning this clonotype: Its antigen is unknown.

CDR1 and CDR2 from the germline V gene are SGHTA and FQGNSA. CDR3 length: 16 amino acids. UMIs that had a 6-nucleotide sample barcode were put in using template switching. Following a re-call of the 5' RACE reads, TCRdb has one entry per CDR3 protein and lacks DNA. The sample holds a few hundred thousand distinct CDR3 sequences. The sample was blood. This TCR derives from a human donor with ulcerative colitis or Crohn's disease, or a healthy co-twin of an affected twin (not recorded which). The rearrangement links TRBV7-2 to TRBJ2-3; TCRdb's assignment of TRBD2 cannot be checked, as there is no DNA. CDR3 sequence reads: CASSPHPLATTDTQYF.